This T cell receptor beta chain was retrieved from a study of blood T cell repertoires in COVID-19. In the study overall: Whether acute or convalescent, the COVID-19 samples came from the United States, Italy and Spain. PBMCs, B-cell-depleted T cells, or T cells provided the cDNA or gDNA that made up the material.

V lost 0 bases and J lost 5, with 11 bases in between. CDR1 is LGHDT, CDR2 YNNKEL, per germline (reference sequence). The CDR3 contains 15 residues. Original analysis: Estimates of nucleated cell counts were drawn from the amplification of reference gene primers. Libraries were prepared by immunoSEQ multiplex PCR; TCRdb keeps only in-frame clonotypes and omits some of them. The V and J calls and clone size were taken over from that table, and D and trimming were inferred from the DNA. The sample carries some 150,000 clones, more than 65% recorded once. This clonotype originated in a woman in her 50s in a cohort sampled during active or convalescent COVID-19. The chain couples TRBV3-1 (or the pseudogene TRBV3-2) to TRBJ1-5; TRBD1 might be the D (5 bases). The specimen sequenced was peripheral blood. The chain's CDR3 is CASSQDLGGHQPQHF. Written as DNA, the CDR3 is TGTGCCAGCAGCCAAGATTTGGGGGGTCATCAGCCCCAGCATTTT.